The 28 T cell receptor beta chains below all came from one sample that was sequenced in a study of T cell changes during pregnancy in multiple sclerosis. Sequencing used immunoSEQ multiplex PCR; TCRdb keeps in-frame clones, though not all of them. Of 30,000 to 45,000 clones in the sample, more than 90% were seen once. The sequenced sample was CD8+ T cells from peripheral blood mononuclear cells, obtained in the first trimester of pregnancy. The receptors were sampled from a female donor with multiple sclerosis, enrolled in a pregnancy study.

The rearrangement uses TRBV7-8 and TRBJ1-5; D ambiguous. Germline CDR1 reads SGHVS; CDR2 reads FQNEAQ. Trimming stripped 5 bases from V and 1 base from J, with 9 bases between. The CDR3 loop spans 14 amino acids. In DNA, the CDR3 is TGTGCCAGCAGCGAATTACTCAGCAATCAGCCCCAGCATTTT. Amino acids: CASSELLSNQPQHF. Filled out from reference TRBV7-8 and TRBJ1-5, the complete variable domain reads GAGVSQSPRYKVAKRGQDVALRCDPISGHVSLFWYQQALGQGPEFLTYFQNEAQLDKSGLPSDRFFAERPEGSVSTLKIQRTQQEDSAVYLCASSELLSNQPQHFGDGTRLSIL.

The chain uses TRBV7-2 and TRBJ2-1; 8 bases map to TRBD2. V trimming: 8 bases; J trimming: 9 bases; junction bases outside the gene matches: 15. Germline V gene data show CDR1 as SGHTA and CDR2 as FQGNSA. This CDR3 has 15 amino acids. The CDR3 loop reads CASGSTSVVFGEQFF. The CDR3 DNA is TGTGCCAGCGGTTCGACTAGCGTGGTGTTCGGTGAGCAGTTCTTC.

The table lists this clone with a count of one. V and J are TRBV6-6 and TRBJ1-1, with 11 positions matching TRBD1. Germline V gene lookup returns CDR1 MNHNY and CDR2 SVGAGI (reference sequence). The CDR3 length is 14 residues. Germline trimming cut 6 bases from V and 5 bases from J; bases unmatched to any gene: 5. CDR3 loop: CASSIGTGGTEAFF. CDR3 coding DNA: TGTGCCAGCAGCATTGGGACAGGGGGTACTGAAGCTTTCTTT.

CDR3 sequence (DNA): TGTGCCAGTAGTATAGAAGCAGGGGGGAACACTGAAGCTTTCTTT. Encoded protein: CASSIEAGGNTEAFF. The chain uses TRBV19 and TRBJ1-1; 7 nucleotides match TRBD1. With V trimmed by 0 bases and J by 1 base, 2 bases remained unmatched. Germline lookup yields CDR1 LNHDA and CDR2 SQIVND (reference sequence). There are 15 residues in the CDR3.

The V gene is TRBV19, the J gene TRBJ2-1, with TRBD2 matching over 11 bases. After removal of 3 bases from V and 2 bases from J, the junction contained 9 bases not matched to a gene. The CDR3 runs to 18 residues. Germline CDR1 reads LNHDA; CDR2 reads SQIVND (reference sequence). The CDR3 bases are TGTGCCAGTAGTATGAGGAGACTAGCGGGGCAGACCTACAATGAGCAGTTCTTC. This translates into CASSMRRLAGQTYNEQFF.

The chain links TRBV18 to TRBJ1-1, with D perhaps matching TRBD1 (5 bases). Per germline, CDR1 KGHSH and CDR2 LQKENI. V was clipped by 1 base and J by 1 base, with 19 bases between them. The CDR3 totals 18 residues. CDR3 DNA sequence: TGTGCCAGCTCACCACTCGAAACTCTGGGGCGGGGGAACACTGAAGCTTTCTTT. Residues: CASSPLETLGRGNTEAFF.

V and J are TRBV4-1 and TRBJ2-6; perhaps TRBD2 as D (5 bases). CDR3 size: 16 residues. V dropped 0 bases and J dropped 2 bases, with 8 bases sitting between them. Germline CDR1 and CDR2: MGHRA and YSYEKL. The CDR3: CASSQDFGTGANVLTF. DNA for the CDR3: TGCGCCAGCAGCCAAGATTTCGGGACTGGGGCCAACGTCCTGACTTTC.

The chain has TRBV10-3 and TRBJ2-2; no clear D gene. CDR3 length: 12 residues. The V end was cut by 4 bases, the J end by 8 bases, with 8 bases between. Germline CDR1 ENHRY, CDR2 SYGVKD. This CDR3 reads CAISVEEGELFF. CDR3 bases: TGTGCCATCAGTGTAGAGGAAGGGGAGCTGTTTTTT.

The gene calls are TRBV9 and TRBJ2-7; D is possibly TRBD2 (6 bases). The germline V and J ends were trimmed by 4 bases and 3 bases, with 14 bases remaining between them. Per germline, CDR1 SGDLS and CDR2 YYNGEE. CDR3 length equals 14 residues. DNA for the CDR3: TGTGCCAGCAGCCCGGAGGGGCTAAGCTACGAGCAGTACTTC. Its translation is CASSPEGLSYEQYF.

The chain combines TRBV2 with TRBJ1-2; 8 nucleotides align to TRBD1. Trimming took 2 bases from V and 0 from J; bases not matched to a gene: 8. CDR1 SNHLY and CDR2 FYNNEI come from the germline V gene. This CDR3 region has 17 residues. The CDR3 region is CASSERQGASSNYGYTF. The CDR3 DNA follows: TGTGCCAGCAGTGAACGGCAGGGGGCCTCTTCTAACTATGGCTACACCTTC. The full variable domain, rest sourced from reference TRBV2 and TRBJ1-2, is EPEVTQTPSHQVTQMGQEVILRCVPISNHLYFYWYRQILGQKVEFLVSFYNNEISEKSEIFDDQFSVERPDGSNFTLKIRSTKLEDSAMYFCASSERQGASSNYGYTFGSGTRLTVV.

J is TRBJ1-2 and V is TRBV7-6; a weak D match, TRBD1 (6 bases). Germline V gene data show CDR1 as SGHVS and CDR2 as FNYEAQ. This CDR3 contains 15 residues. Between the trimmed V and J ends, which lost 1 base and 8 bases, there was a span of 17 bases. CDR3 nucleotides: TGTGCCAGCAGCTTAGAGGTTGCAGGGGAGGGCGGCTACACCTTC. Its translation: CASSLEVAGEGGYTF.

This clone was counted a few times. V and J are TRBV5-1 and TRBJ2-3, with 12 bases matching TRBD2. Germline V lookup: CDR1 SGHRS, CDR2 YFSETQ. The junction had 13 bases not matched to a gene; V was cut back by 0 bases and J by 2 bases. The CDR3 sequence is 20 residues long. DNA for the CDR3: TGCGCCAGCAGCTTGGCCGGAGTACTAGCGGGGGGAACAGACACAGATACGCAGTATTTT. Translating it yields CASSLAGVLAGGTDTDTQYF. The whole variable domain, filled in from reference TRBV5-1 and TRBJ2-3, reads KAGVTQTPRYLIKTRGQQVTLSCSPISGHRSVSWYQQTPGQGLQFLFEYFSETQRNKGNFPGRFSGRQFSNSRSEMNVSTLELGDSALYLCASSLAGVLAGGTDTDTQYFGPGTRLTVL.

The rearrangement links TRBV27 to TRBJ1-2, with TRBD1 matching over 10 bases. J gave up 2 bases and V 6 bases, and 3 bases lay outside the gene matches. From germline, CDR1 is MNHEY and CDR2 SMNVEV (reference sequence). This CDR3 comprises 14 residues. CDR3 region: CASSQTGGNYGYTF. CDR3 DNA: TGTGCCAGCAGCCAGACAGGGGGCAACTATGGCTACACCTTC.

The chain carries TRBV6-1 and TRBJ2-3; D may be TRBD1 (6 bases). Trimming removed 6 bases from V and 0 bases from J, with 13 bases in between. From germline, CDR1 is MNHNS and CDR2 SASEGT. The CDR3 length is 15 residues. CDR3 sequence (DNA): TGTGCCAGCAGGGAGACAGGCCTTAGCACAGATACGCAGTATTTT. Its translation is CASRETGLSTDTQYF.

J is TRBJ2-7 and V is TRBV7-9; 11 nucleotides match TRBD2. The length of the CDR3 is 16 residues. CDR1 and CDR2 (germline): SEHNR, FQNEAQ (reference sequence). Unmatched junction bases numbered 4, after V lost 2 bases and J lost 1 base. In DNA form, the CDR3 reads TGTGCCAGCAGCTTACCGACTAGCGGGGATTCCTACGAGCAGTACTTC. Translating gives CASSLPTSGDSYEQYF.

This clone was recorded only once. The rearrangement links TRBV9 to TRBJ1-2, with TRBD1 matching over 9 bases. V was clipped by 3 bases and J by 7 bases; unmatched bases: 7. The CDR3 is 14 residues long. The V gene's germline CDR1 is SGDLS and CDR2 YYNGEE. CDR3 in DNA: TGTGCCAGCAGCGCTACAGGGGGCGCAGGTGGCTACACCTTC. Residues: CASSATGGAGGYTF.

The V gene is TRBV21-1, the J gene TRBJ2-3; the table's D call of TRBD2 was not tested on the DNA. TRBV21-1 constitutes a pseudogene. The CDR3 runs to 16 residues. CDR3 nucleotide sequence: TGTGCCAGCAGCATCCCCCCGGGGGGCCGACTCGCTACGCAGTATTTT. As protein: CASSIPPGGRLATQYF.

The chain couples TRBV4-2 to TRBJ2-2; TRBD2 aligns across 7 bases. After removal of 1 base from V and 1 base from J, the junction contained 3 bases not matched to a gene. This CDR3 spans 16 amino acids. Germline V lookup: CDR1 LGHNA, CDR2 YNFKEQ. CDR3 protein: CASSQAERENTGELFF. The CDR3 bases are TGTGCCAGCAGCCAAGCGGAGCGGGAGAACACCGGGGAGCTGTTTTTT.

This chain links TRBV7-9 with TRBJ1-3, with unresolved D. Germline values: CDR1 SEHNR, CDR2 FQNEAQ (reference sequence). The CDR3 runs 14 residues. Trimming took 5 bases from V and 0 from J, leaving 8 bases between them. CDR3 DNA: TGTGCCAGCAGCCCGTCAGGCTCTGGAAACACCATATATTTT. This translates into CASSPSGSGNTIYF.

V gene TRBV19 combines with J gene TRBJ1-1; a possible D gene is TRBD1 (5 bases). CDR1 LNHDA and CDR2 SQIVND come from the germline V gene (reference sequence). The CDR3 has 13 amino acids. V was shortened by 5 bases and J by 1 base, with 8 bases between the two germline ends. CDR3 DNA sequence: TGTGCCAGTAGTTACGGGGGGAACACTGAAGCTTTCTTT. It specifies CASSYGGNTEAFF.

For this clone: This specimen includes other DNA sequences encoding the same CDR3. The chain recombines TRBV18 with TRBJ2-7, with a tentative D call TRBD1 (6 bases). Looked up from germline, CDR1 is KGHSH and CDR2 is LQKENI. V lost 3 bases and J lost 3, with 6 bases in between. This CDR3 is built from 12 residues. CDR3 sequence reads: CASSPDSYEQYF. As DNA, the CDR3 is TGTGCCAGCTCACCGGACAGCTACGAGCAGTACTTC. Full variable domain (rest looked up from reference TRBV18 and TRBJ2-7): NAGVMQNPRHLVRRRGQEARLRCSPMKGHSHVYWYRQLPEEGLKFMVYLQKENIIDESGMPKERFSAEFPKEGPSILRIQQVVRGDSAAYFCASSPDSYEQYFGPGTRLTVT.

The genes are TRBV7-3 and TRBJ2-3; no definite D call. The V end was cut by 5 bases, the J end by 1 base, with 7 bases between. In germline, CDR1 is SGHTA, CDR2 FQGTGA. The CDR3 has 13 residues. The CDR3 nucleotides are TGTGCCAGCAGCGCCGAGGGCACAGATACGCAGTATTTT. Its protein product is CASSAEGTDTQYF.

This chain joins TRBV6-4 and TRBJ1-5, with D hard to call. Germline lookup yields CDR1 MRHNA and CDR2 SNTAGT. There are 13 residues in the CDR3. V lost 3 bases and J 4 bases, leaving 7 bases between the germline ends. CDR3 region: CASSEGANQPQHF. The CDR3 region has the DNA TGTGCCAGCAGTGAAGGAGCTAATCAGCCCCAGCATTTT.

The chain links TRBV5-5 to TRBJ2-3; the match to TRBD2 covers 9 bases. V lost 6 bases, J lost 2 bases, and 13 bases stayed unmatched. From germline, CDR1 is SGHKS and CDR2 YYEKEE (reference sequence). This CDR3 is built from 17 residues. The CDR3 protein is CASMVFFGGGDTDTQYF. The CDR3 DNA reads TGTGCCAGCATGGTTTTTTTTGGCGGGGGGGACACAGATACGCAGTATTTT. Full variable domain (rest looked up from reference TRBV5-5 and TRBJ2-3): DAGVTQSPTHLIKTRGQQVTLRCSPISGHKSVSWYQQVLGQGPQFIFQYYEKEERGRGNFPDRFSARQFPNYSSELNVNALLLGDSALYLCASMVFFGGGDTDTQYFGPGTRLTVL.

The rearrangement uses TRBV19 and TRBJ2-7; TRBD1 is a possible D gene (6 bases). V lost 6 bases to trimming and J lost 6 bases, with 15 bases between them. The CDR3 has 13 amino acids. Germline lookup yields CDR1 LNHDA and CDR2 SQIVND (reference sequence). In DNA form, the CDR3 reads TGTGCCAGTAGCCTACAGGGTTCCCCCGAGCAGTACTTC. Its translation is CASSLQGSPEQYF.

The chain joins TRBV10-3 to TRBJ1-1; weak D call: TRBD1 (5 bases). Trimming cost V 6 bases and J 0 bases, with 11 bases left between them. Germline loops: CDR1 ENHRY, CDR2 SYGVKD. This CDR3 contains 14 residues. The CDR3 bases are TGTGCCATCAGGAAGGACACCCTGAACACTGAAGCTTTCTTT. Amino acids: CAIRKDTLNTEAFF.

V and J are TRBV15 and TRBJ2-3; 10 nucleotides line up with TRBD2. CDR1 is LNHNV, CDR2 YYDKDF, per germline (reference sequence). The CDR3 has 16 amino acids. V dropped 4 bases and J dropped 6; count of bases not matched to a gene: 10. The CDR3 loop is CATSTRLERGGDTQYF. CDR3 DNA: TGTGCCACCAGCACCCGACTTGAGCGGGGGGGCGATACGCAGTATTTT.

The CDR3 is CASSLWAARYTEAFF. CDR3 DNA sequence: TGCGCCAGCAGCCTCTGGGCAGCCCGTTATACTGAAGCTTTCTTT. This chain connects TRBV5-1 to TRBJ1-1; no reliable D call. The germline V and J ends were trimmed by 4 bases and 5 bases, with 18 bases remaining between them. This CDR3 contains 15 residues. Germline values: CDR1 SGHRS, CDR2 YFSETQ.